One sample yielded the 20 T cell receptor beta chains listed below, sequenced in a study of PD-1 blockade in classical Hodgkin lymphoma. Brentuximab vedotin exposure varied, and every patient relapsed after autologous stem cell transplantation. Clones were read by immunoSEQ multiplex PCR, and TCRdb kept only the in-frame ones, dropping some. This repertoire shows around 150,000 clones, about 78% found once; its top ten account for 9.2%. The input for sequencing was peripheral blood mononuclear cells (PBMCs), taken before the second cycle of nivolumab. The receptors shown here come from a human donor with classical Hodgkin lymphoma.

Points on this clone: The sample contains more than one DNA sequence encoding this CDR3. CDR3 in amino acids: CASSSRETQYF. The CDR3 DNA reads as TGTGCCAGTAGTTCGCGCGAGACCCAGTACTTC. This chain links TRBV19 with TRBJ2-5; no clear D gene. The CDR3 is made up of 11 amino acids. The V gene lost 5 bases and the J gene lost 5 bases, with 6 bases spanning the gap. Germline CDR1 is LNHDA and CDR2 is SQIVND (reference sequence).

The rearrangement uses TRBV6-5 and TRBJ2-7; D might be TRBD1 (6 bases). The V and J ends lost 0 bases and 2 bases respectively, with 8 bases between them. The CDR3 totals 14 residues. Germline CDR1 and CDR2: MNHEY and SVGAGI. CDR3 in amino acids: CASSYSNRAYEQYF. The DNA for the CDR3 is TGTGCCAGCAGTTACTCGAACAGGGCCTACGAGCAGTACTTC.

The V call is TRBV25-1, the J call TRBJ1-2; D gene uncertain. Germline CDR1 is MGHDK and CDR2 is SYGVNS. The CDR3 sequence is 16 residues long. V lost 4 bases and J 5 bases, leaving 20 bases between the germline ends. This CDR3 reads CASSGPQRGLWYGYTF. DNA of the CDR3: TGTGCCAGCAGTGGACCACAGCGAGGCTTATGGTATGGCTACACCTTC.

The rearrangement uses TRBV7-9 and TRBJ1-4, with D possibly being TRBD1 (6 bases). The CDR3 length is 15 residues. Germline loops: CDR1 SEHNR, CDR2 FQNEAQ (reference sequence). The V and J ends lost 4 bases and 7 bases respectively, with 16 bases between them. In DNA form, the CDR3 reads TGTGCCAGCAGCTCCCTGGGACATCATGGTGAAAAACTGTTTTTT. It encodes CASSSLGHHGEKLFF.

The chain has TRBV19 and TRBJ1-5; the match to TRBD1 covers 9 bases. Per germline, CDR1 LNHDA and CDR2 SQIVND (reference sequence). The CDR3 has 15 residues. Trimming removed 6 bases from V and 7 bases from J; junction bases left unmatched: 10. DNA of the CDR3: TGTGCCAGTAGCCGAGGGGGACAGGGACAACAGCCCCAGCATTTT. It yields the protein CASSRGGQGQQPQHF.

V usage is TRBV9 and J usage is TRBJ1-2, with a possible D match to TRBD1 (5 bases). V was pared by 7 bases and J by 2 bases, with 12 bases between. Germline CDR1 is SGDLS and CDR2 is YYNGEE. CDR3 length equals 13 residues. The CDR3 coding sequence is TGTGCCAGCGCGGGACCGATAAACTATGGCTACACCTTC. This translates into CASAGPINYGYTF. The full variable domain, with the rest looked up from reference TRBV9 and TRBJ1-2, is DSGVTQTPKHLITATGQRVTLRCSPRSGDLSVYWYQQSLDQGLQFLIQYYNGEERAKGNILERFSAQQFPDLHSELNLSSLELGDSALYFCASAGPINYGYTFGSGTRLTVV.

V usage is TRBV6-5 and J usage is TRBJ1-5; TRBD1 is a possible D gene (6 bases). CDR1 and CDR2 from the germline V gene are MNHEY and SVGAGI. Trimming removed 6 bases from V and 6 bases from J, with 15 bases in between. The CDR3 runs 14 residues. Here the CDR3 reads CASSRWRDTQPQHF. As DNA, the CDR3 is TGTGCCAGCAGCCGATGGCGGGACACTCAGCCCCAGCATTTT.

This clone was picked up a small number of times. The chain joins TRBV5-1 to TRBJ1-2; D is possibly TRBD1 (5 bases). Trimming shortened V by 7 bases and J by 1 base, and 20 bases separated the two germline ends. Germline V gene lookup returns CDR1 SGHRS and CDR2 YFSETQ. The CDR3 consists of 16 residues. Here the CDR3 DNA reads TGCGCCAGCTCCGGGGGGGGTGCCGATTTTAACTATGGCTACACCTTC. This encodes CASSGGGADFNYGYTF.

In its sample, this clone was seen a few times. The chain couples TRBV7-3 to TRBJ2-6; D call uncertain. Trimming stripped 3 bases from V and 4 bases from J, with 7 bases between. The CDR3 covers 14 residues. Per the germline V gene, CDR1 is SGHTA and CDR2 is FQGTGA. CDR3 DNA sequence: TGTGCCAGCAGCTTGGGTACCGGGGCCAACGTCCTGACTTTC. Encoded protein: CASSLGTGANVLTF.

The rearrangement links TRBV10-3 to TRBJ1-5, with TRBD1 identical over 9 bases. The CDR3 has 15 residues. The V gene end was trimmed by 6 bases and the J gene end by 7 bases; junction bases not matched to a gene: 10. Germline-derived CDR1 and CDR2 are ENHRY and SYGVKD. CDR3 sequence reads: CAISLTGGEGQPQHF. In DNA form, the CDR3 reads TGTGCCATCAGCCTCACAGGGGGCGAAGGCCAGCCCCAGCATTTT.

V gene TRBV10-3 combines with J gene TRBJ2-1, with D tentatively TRBD2 (5 bases). Deletions cut 6 bases from V and 0 bases from J, with 12 bases between. This CDR3 contains 15 residues. The germline V gene encodes CDR1 ENHRY and CDR2 SYGVKD. The CDR3 is CAIRETTGSYNEQFF. The CDR3 bases are TGTGCCATCAGAGAGACTACCGGCTCCTACAATGAGCAGTTCTTC.

This clone occurred a few times. The V and J genes are TRBV30 and TRBJ1-1, with D unclear. This CDR3 comprises 14 residues. The germline CDR1 and CDR2 sequences are GTSNPN and SVGIG (reference sequence). V was shortened by 1 base and J by 4 bases, with 13 bases between the two germline ends. CDR3 in amino acids: CAWSDKAGGTEAFF. CDR3 sequence (DNA): TGTGCCTGGAGTGATAAGGCAGGAGGCACTGAAGCTTTCTTT.

The V gene is TRBV5-1, the J gene TRBJ2-3; D ambiguous. The CDR3 sequence is 14 residues long. Germline values: CDR1 SGHRS, CDR2 YFSETQ. V lost 4 bases to trimming and J lost 0 bases, with 9 bases between them. This CDR3 reads CASSPGQSTDTQYF. The CDR3 DNA reads as TGCGCCAGCAGCCCGGGCCAGAGCACAGATACGCAGTATTTT.

The rearrangement joins TRBV18 to TRBJ2-1; tentative D call: TRBD1 (6 bases). Germline loops: CDR1 KGHSH, CDR2 LQKENI. Trimming left V 3 bases short and J 6 bases short, with 15 bases between. This CDR3 has 15 residues. CDR3 amino acids: CASSPQQGSGNEQFF. The CDR3 DNA follows: TGTGCCAGCTCACCTCAACAGGGTTCGGGCAATGAGCAGTTCTTC.

This clone turned up a few times. The J gene is TRBJ2-3, the V gene TRBV11-2; D perhaps matches TRBD2 (5 bases). Trimming stripped 4 bases from V and 0 bases from J, with 14 bases between. Germline loops: CDR1 SGHAT, CDR2 FQNNGV. The CDR3 contains 16 residues. The CDR3 region is CASSYLAGSSTDTQYF. DNA for the CDR3: TGTGCCAGCAGCTACCTAGCAGGTTCTAGCACAGATACGCAGTATTTT.

V gene TRBV5-6 combines with J gene TRBJ2-1; D not certain. The CDR3 is made up of 12 amino acids. Trimming removed 5 bases at V and 7 bases at J, with 10 bases between. Per the germline V gene, CDR1 is SGHDT and CDR2 is YYEEEE. The CDR3, as DNA: TGTGCCAGCAGAACCAATAGGAATGAGCAGTTCTTC. Amino acid sequence: CASRTNRNEQFF.

The rearrangement uses TRBV18 and TRBJ2-3; D possibly corresponds to TRBD1 (5 bases). This CDR3 comprises 13 residues. Germline loops: CDR1 KGHSH, CDR2 LQKENI. V was shortened by 6 bases and J by 2 bases, with 9 bases between the two germline ends. The CDR3 is CASSQTVTDTQYF. CDR3 DNA sequence: TGTGCCAGCTCGCAGACAGTCACAGATACGCAGTATTTT.

V usage is TRBV21-1 and J usage is TRBJ1-2; the table assigns TRBD1, which was not confirmed against the DNA. TRBV21-1 is classified as a pseudogene. The CDR3 runs 18 residues. CDR3 bases: TGTGCCAGCAGCAAAGAAGAACCTCCGGGACATTGTATCTATGGCTACACCTTC. Amino acid sequence: CASSKEEPPGHCIYGYTF.

This clone has only one observation. The rearrangement joins TRBV27 to TRBJ2-3; 11 positions agree with TRBD2. CDR3 size: 15 residues. V lost 6 bases to trimming and J lost 2 bases; unmatched junction nucleotides: 4. Germline V gives CDR1 MNHEY, CDR2 SMNVEV (reference sequence). The CDR3 region is CASSLAGGHTDTQYF. For the CDR3, the DNA is TGTGCCAGCAGCTTAGCGGGGGGGCACACAGATACGCAGTATTTT.

V gene TRBV6-6 combines with J gene TRBJ1-2; 8 nucleotides agree with TRBD1. The CDR3 consists of 13 residues. The germline gives CDR1 MNHNY, CDR2 SVGAGI (reference sequence). V was pared by 5 bases and J by 4 bases, with 3 bases of the junction left unmatched. The CDR3 protein is CASSQGAGYGYTF. For the CDR3, the DNA is TGTGCCAGCAGTCAGGGGGCAGGCTATGGCTACACCTTC.